One TCR beta chain is described in this entry. This clonotype has more than one count but fewer than ten. Its antigen has not been determined. The record has no base qualities; no much larger clone is one base away. Stable Graves' hyperthyroidism was defined as the absence of progression to ophthalmopathy over 18 months of follow-up. The hyperthyroidism patients were between 18 and 65 years old and newly diagnosed, with a disease duration of less than 2 months. Any patient with an uncontrolled infection, another autoimmune disease, pregnancy or lactation was excluded. Diagnoses relied on clinical symptoms, serum thyroxine and TRAb, thyroid ultrasound and orbital computed tomography. PBMCs were separated from roughly 9.6 ml of fresh peripheral blood using Ficoll-Paque density gradient centrifugation. Trizol reagent was used to extract total RNA, and RNA quality was then checked on an Agilent 2100 Bioanalyzer.

The data were obtained in a study of T cells in Graves' hyperthyroidism and ophthalmopathy (dated by TCRdb to between 2018 and 2021). A note on the overall study: Peripheral blood samples were taken at initial diagnosis, before any treatment was given. To identify distinguishing TCR V-J signatures, a discovery cohort of 90 to 100 patients was used, comprising 43 with Graves' ophthalmopathy and some 57 with stable Graves' hyperthyroidism. Prospective prediction of ophthalmopathy was tested in an independent validation cohort of 18 to 20 hyperthyroidism patients and 15 to 17 patients who later progressed to ophthalmopathy. The 100 discovery patients were randomly split 7:3 into training and test sets. Thyroid tissue and blood T-cell repertoires from six Graves' hyperthyroidism patients were also compared in the study. After blood sampling, hyperthyroidism patients were treated with methimazole at a starting dose of 30 mg daily, and ophthalmopathy patients were treated with high-dose intravenous methylprednisolone. According to the paper, TCR Vbeta CDR3 sequencing was carried out on 135 peripheral blood samples, which came from around 43 ophthalmopathy, under 85 hyperthyroidism and approximately 17 progressor patients. Overall results and qualifications from the work: Most expanded thyroid clonotypes (frequency above 0.001) were also found in blood, which suggests that blood repertoires may mirror thyroid immune responses. No statistical method was used to fix the sample size in advance, and group allocation was not hidden from the investigators. Ophthalmopathy was separated from stable hyperthyroidism by a 13 V-J signature model, with around 90% sensitivity and around 81% specificity obtained in cross-validation and 80%/75% obtained in testing. In validation, the model predicted progression to ophthalmopathy with around 71% sensitivity and about 73% specificity, a median of 6.5 months before onset.

TCR beta CDR3 regions were amplified from RNA transcripts. A first-round RT-PCR of the TCR CDR3 used the HTBI primer set with the Qiagen OneStep RT-PCR kit. Libraries were constructed in a second round of multiplex PCR, after which size selection and purification were carried out. Sequencing of the libraries was done on an Illumina HiSeq2000 using paired-end 100 bp reads. Under the source paper's analysis protocol: SOAPnuke was used to process the raw data, with reads discarded if the reads contained adapters or uncalled bases, had a mean Phred below 15, or lacked an exact constant-primer or identifier match. COPE v1.2.5 was used to merge high-quality paired reads, and clonotypes were defined as unique nucleotide sequences. MiTCR v1.1 was used to align the clonotypes against IMGT TRBV, TRBD and TRBJ reference segments. The analysis included only V-J combinations with a frequency above 0.0001, which together covered 99% to 99.2% of the repertoires. A TCS score was defined as the ratio between F50 (clonal expansion) and ExV (chaos), using BLOSUM62-based TCRdist between CDR3 peptides within each V-J. Welch's t-statistics and random forest reduced around 510 V-J features to about 13, which were used in a naive Bayes classifier (R e1071). TCRdb cleaned the public reads at Q25 with fastp, built clones with MiXCR and kept in-frame beta chains. Rows with a matching CDR3 protein are joined into one entry that keeps the most common DNA and genes. TCRdb's processing, not the authors', yielded these V and J calls. This sample gives approximately 710,000 distinct CDR3 sequences in total; about 18% of them show up just once. Clones ranked in the top ten supply about 16% of the sample.

CDR1 and CDR2, looked up from the germline V gene, are SGDLS and YYNGEE. V loses 1 base of germline sequence and J loses 4 bases, and the interval between the two ends is 11 bases. The CDR3 spans 15 residues, from the cysteine through the phenylalanine. Only the CDR3 portion is preserved as DNA: 45 bases, with reading frame beginning at the first base. The V gene is TRBV9 and the J gene is TRBJ2-2, with the D gene call left open. Input material: blood. The clonotype originates from a man aged 50 to 59 with Graves' hyperthyroidism. CDR3 loop: CASSVWQDRTGELFF. Read as DNA, the sequence is TGTGCCAGCAGCGTATGGCAGGACCGCACCGGGGAGCTGTTTTTT.